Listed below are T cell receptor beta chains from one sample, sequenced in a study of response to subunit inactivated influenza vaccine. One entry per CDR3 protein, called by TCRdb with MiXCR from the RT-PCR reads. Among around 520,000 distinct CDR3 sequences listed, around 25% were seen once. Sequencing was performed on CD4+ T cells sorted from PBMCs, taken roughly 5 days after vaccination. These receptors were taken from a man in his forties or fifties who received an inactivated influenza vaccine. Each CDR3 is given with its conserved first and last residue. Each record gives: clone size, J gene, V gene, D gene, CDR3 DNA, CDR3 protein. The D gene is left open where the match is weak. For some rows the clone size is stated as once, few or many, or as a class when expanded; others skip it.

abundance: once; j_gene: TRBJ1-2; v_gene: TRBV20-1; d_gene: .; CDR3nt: TGCAGTGCTAGAGCCTTGGACAGAAACTATGGCTACACCTTC; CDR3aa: CSARALDRNYGYTF
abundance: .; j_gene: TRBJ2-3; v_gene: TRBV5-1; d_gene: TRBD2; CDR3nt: TGCGCCAGCAGCTTGGGAGCCTCTAGCGGGAGCCGGGGAGATACGCAGTATTTT; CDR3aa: CASSLGASSGSRGDTQYF
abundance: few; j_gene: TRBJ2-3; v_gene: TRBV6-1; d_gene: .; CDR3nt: TGTGCCAGCAAGAAGACACCAGTCGGGGGCACAGATACGCAGTATTTT; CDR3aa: CASKKTPVGGTDTQYF
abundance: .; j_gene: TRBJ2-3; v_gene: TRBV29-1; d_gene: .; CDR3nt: TGCAGCGTTGAATTTTGGGCGGTGGATACGCAGTATTTT; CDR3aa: CSVEFWAVDTQYF
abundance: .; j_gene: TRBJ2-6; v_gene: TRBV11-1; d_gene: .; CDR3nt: TGTGCCAGCAGCACCGGACAGAATATAAACCCACTCTCTGGGGCCAACGTCCTGACTTTC; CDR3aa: CASSTGQNINPLSGANVLTF
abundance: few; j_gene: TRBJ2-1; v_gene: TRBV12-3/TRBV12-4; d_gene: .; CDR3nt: TGTGCCAGCAGCGCGACTAGAAATGAGCAGTTCTTC; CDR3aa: CASSATRNEQFF
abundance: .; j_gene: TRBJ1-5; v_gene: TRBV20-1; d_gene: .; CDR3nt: TGCAGTGCCGGGGAGGTTAGCAATCAGCCCCAGCATTTT; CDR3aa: CSAGEVSNQPQHF
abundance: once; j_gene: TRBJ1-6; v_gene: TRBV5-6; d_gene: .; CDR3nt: TGTGCCAGCAGGCGTGACAGGCGGTTTAATTCACCCCTCCACTTT; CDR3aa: CASRRDRRFNSPLHF
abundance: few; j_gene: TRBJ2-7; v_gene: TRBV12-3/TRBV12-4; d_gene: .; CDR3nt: TGTGCCAGCAGTCGCCCTCACGACAGGCTCAGGCCCTACGAGCAGTACTTC; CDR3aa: CASSRPHDRLRPYEQYF
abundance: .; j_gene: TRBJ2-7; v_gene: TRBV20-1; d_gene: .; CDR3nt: TGCAGTGCTAGAGATAGCCGAAGAGTAACAAGCTCCTACGAGCAGTACTTC; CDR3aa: CSARDSRRVTSSYEQYF
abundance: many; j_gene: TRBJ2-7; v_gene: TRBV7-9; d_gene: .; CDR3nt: TGTGCCAGCAGCAAGTCCTTGGGCCCGACCACCGGTCAGCAGTACTTC; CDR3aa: CASSKSLGPTTGQQYF
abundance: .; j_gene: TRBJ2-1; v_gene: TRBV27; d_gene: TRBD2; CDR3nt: TGTGCCAGCAGCAACGGGGGGGCCCCATACAATGAGCAGTTCTTC; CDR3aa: CASSNGGAPYNEQFF
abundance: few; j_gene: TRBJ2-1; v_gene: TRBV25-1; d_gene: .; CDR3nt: TGTGCCAGCAGTAGGGGGATCCGACAGGCAACCTACAATGAGCAGTTCTTC; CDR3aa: CASSRGIRQATYNEQFF
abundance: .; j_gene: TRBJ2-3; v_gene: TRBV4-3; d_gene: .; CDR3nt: TGCGCCAGCAGCCACAGGGGGGTTCACGGCACAGATACGCAGTATTTT; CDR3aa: CASSHRGVHGTDTQYF
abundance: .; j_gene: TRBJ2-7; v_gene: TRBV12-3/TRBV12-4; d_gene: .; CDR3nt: TGTGCCAGCGGGCGGGACACCAACACCCACGAGCAGTACTTC; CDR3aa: CASGRDTNTHEQYF